These T cell receptor beta chains were read from a single sample in a study of T cells in Graves' hyperthyroidism and ophthalmopathy. TCRdb used MiXCR to reprocess the multiplex PCR reads, holding one entry per CDR3 protein. The sample lists 75,000 to 100,000 distinct CDR3 sequences; around 50% were seen once. Input material: blood. These receptors all stem from a woman aged 40-49 years with Graves' hyperthyroidism. CDR3s include the opening cysteine and the closing phenylalanine or tryptophan. The D gene is left open where the match is weak. Clone size is given for some rows only: seen once, a few or many times, or a class if the clone is expanded.

size | V | D | CDR3
once | TRBV7-6 | TRBD1 | CASSLPPGQGALQYF
many | TRBV5-1 | . | CASSSNSYYEQYF
. | TRBV15 | TRBD1 | CATSSHGDSYGYTF
many | TRBV24-1 | TRBD2 | CATSDLWGLAGDTGELFF
. | TRBV7-6 | TRBD2 | CASSLGASGRGETQYF
many | TRBV7-9 | . | CASSPDGGYGYTF
many | TRBV7-2 | . | CASSRTVNTEAFF
many | TRBV10-3 | . | CAIRGTAGNSGANVLTF
many | TRBV5-1 | . | CASSPANYGYTF
. | TRBV7-2 | TRBD2 | CASSFIGGGERETQYF
many | TRBV7-2 | . | CASSPVSSGGELFF
many | TRBV7-8 | TRBD2 | CASSLAVGLGLAGSEQYF
once | TRBV5-4 | . | CASTPGKGSYNSPLHF
. | TRBV9 | TRBD1 | CASSEVGQNNSPLHF
. | TRBV5-4 | TRBD1 | CASSSGTGVVLGDTQYF
. | TRBV7-8 | TRBD1 | CASSLGQGHEQYF
many | TRBV12-3/TRBV12-4 | TRBD2 | CASSPLISGRGDYEQYF
. | TRBV12-3/TRBV12-4 | TRBD1 | CASRLQGSGNTF
many | TRBV4-3 | TRBD1 | CASSQVGTGAVKLFF
large | TRBV10-3 | . | CAISMRGSGANVLTF
many | TRBV5-6 | . | CASSLRMTGNTGELFF
. | TRBV19 | TRBD2 | CASSPTGAGLVEQYF
. | TRBV7-8 | TRBD2 | CASSPTSGPDEQCF
many | TRBV20-1 | . | CSARNSRGKPYEQYF
. | TRBV12-3/TRBV12-4 | . | CASSLGGYLNYSYTF
. | TRBV7-7 | . | CASSARTGAEAFF
. | TRBV5-1 | . | CASSLGVGNTIYF
few | TRBV7-9 | TRBD2 | CASSLGGGPGDTQYF
many | TRBV4-3 | . | CASSQQPAHGGEAFF
. | TRBV13 | TRBD1 | CASSLGPGQGYEKLFF
many | TRBV6-6 | TRBD2 | CASARTSGRSETQYF
. | TRBV5-1 | . | CASSLTGDNYGYTF
. | TRBV7-8 | TRBD1 | CASSGRQGGGYTF